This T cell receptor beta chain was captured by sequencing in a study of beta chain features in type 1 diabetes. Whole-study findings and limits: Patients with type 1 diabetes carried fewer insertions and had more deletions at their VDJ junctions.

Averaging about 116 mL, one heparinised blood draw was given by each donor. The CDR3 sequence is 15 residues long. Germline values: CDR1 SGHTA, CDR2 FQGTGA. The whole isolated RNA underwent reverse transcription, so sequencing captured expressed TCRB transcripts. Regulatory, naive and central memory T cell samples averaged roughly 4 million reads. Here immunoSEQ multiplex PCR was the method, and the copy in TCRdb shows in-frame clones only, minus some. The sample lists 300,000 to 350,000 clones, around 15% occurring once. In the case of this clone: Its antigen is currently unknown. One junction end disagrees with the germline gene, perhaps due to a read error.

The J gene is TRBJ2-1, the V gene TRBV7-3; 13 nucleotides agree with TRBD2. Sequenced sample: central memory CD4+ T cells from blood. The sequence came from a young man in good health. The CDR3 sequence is CASSMAGLAGAEKFF. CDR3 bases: TGTGCCAGCAGCATGGCTGGACTAGCGGGAGCTGAGAAGTTCTTC.